This T cell receptor (beta chain) was sequenced for a study of T-cell reconstitution after alpha-beta-depleted transplantation in children. This clonotype was found a few times. CDR1 and CDR2 (germline): GTSNPN, SVGIG (reference sequence). Trimming took 4 bases from V and 6 from J, leaving 12 bases between them. CDR3 length: 13 amino acids. Preparation of the TCRbeta library was carried out with unique molecular identifiers. MiXCR, applied by TCRdb to the PCR reads, yields one record per CDR3 protein. This table holds approximately 400,000 distinct CDR3 sequences, under 13% found once. The chain couples TRBV30 to TRBJ2-2; the D is unclear. The TCR comes from a human donor who donated a stem cell graft to a child with acute myeloid leukemia. This specimen consisted of PBMCs from the stem cell graft donor, obtained from the stem cell graft. As DNA, the CDR3 is TGTGCCTGGAAAGAAGGGCGCCCCGGGGAGCTGTTTTTT. Residues: CAWKEGRPGELFF.